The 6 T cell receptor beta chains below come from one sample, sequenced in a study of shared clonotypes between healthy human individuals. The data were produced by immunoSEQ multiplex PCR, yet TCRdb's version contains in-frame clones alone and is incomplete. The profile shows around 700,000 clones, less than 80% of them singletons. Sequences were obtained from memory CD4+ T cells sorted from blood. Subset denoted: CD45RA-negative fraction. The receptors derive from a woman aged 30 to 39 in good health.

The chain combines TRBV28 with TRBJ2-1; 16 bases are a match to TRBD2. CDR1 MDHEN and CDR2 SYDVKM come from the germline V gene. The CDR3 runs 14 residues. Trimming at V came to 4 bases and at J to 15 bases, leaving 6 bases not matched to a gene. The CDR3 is CASSSGLAGGPPFF. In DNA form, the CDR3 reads TGTGCCAGCAGTTCGGGACTAGCGGGAGGGCCCCCGTTCTTC.

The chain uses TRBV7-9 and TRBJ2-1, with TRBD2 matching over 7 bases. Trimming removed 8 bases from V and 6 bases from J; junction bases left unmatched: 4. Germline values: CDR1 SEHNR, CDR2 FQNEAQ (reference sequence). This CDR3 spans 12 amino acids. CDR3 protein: CASQAGRNEQFF. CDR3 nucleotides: TGTGCCAGCCAAGCGGGACGCAATGAGCAGTTCTTC. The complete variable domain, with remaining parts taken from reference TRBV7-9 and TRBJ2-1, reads DTGVSQNPRHKITKRGQNVTFRCDPISEHNRLYWYRQTLGQGPEFLTYFQNEAQLEKSRLLSDRFSAERPKGSFSTLEIQRTEQGDSAMYLCASQAGRNEQFFGPGTRLTVL.

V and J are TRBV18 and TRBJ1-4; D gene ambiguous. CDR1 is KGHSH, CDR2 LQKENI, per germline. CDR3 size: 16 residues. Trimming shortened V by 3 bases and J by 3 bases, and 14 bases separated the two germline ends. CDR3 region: CASSPNPINSNEKLFF. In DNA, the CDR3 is TGTGCCAGCTCACCGAACCCAATAAACTCTAATGAAAAACTGTTTTTT.

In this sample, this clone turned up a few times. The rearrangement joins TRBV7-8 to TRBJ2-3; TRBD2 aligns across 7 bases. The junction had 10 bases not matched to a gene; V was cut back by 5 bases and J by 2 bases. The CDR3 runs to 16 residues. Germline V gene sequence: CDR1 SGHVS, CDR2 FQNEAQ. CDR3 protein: CASSVLGGTNTDTQYF. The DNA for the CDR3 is TGTGCCAGCAGCGTATTAGGCGGGACTAACACAGATACGCAGTATTTT.

The DNA of the CDR3 is TGTGCCAGCGTTGCCCACGGGAACACTGAAGCTTTCTTT. This codes for CASVAHGNTEAFF. The chain combines TRBV6-1 with TRBJ1-1; D remains ambiguous. Germline assignment: CDR1 MNHNS and CDR2 SASEGT. The CDR3 runs 13 residues. Trimming cost V 8 bases and J 1 base, with 11 bases left between them.

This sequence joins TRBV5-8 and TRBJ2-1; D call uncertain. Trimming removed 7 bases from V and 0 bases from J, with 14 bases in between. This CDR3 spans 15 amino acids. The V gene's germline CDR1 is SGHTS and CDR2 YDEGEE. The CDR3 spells CASLTGRSSYNEQFF. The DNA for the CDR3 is TGTGCCAGCCTAACGGGTCGAAGCTCCTACAATGAGCAGTTCTTC.